One and the same sample provided the 31 T cell receptor beta chains below, sequenced in a study of Graves' ophthalmopathy and Graves' hyperthyroidism. Amplified material comprised TCR beta CDR3 regions derived from RNA transcripts. RT-PCR in the first round used HTBI primers; a second-round multiplex PCR followed. TCRdb redid the calling of the multiplex PCR reads with MiXCR, one entry per CDR3 protein. Counted here are about 400,000 distinct CDR3 sequences, approximately 15% occurring once; the ten biggest clones make up roughly 7%. Specimen: peripheral blood. These receptors were obtained from a woman under 30 with stable Graves' hyperthyroidism.

This clonotype was seen ten or more times. The CDR3 loop is CASSLGVWERNQPQHF. The CDR3 nucleotides read TGTGCCAGCAGCTTAGGCGTTTGGGAACGCAATCAGCCCCAGCATTTT. This chain links TRBV7-8 with TRBJ1-5; D gene unclear. This CDR3 region has 16 residues. Trimming took off 1 base at V and 2 bases at J, with 12 bases between the two ends. Per germline, CDR1 SGHVS and CDR2 FQNEAQ.

At least ten counts were recorded for this clonotype. This chain connects TRBV6-4 to TRBJ1-1, with D possibly being TRBD1 (5 bases). The V end was cut by 6 bases, the J end by 1 base, with 21 bases between. Germline CDR1 reads MRHNA; CDR2 reads SNTAGT. The CDR3 sequence is 17 residues long. CDR3 region: CASSPETRGSRNTEAFF. In nucleotides, the CDR3 is TGTGCCAGCAGCCCCGAGACCCGGGGGTCGAGGAACACTGAAGCTTTCTTT.

Ten or more counts support this clonotype. The chain carries TRBV6-5 and TRBJ1-1, with a possible D match to TRBD1 (6 bases). Trimming took 0 bases from V and 1 from J, leaving 15 bases between them. Germline V gene lookup returns CDR1 MNHEY and CDR2 SVGAGI. The CDR3 sequence is 17 residues long. As DNA, the CDR3 is TGTGCCAGCAGTTACTCGACCCCAGGGGAGTGGAACACTGAAGCTTTCTTT. This translates into CASSYSTPGEWNTEAFF.

This clonotype has a count of ten or more. The chain employs TRBV5-6 and TRBJ1-5; no firm D call. Germline V gene data show CDR1 as SGHDT and CDR2 as YYEEEE. V lost 2 bases to trimming and J lost 0 bases, with 9 bases between them. The CDR3 spans 15 residues. CDR3 sequence: CASSLGPSSNQPQHF. The CDR3 nucleotides are TGTGCCAGCAGCTTAGGACCAAGTAGCAATCAGCCCCAGCATTTT.

The chain employs TRBV12-3 or TRBV12-4 and TRBJ1-2; D ambiguous. The CDR3 spans 13 residues. V was shortened by 5 bases and J by 8 bases, with 15 bases between the two germline ends. The CDR3 sequence is CASSHGRVKGYTF. The CDR3 nucleotides are TGTGCCAGCAGTCACGGGAGGGTTAAGGGCTACACCTTC.

This clonotype was seen many times. The chain combines TRBV6-2 or TRBV6-3 with TRBJ1-2, with D possibly TRBD1 on 5 matching bases. CDR1 and CDR2 (germline): MNHEY, SVGEGT. Trimming removed 4 bases at V and 4 bases at J, with 13 bases between. The CDR3 consists of 14 residues. The CDR3 nucleotides are TGTGCCAGCAGTTTAGAGGGACTGCTCTATGGCTACACCTTC. Protein sequence: CASSLEGLLYGYTF.

This clonotype was seen ten or more times. This chain uses TRBV27 with TRBJ2-7; 15 bases agree with TRBD2. The CDR3 runs to 18 residues. In germline, CDR1 is MNHEY, CDR2 SMNVEV (reference sequence). With 5 bases clipped from V and 2 bases from J, the junction kept 10 bases outside the gene matches. The CDR3 protein is CASSKTGLAGGLPYEQYF. CDR3 nucleotide sequence: TGTGCCAGCAGTAAAACGGGACTAGCGGGGGGCCTTCCCTACGAGCAGTACTTC.

The chain recombines TRBV3-1 with TRBJ1-2; TRBD1 agrees at 7 bases. Germline V lookup: CDR1 LGHDT, CDR2 YNNKEL (reference sequence). V lost 4 bases to trimming and J lost 7 bases; unmatched junction nucleotides: 9. The CDR3 sequence is 14 residues long. In DNA, the CDR3 is TGTGCCAGCAGCCCAACCGGGACAGTTCCTGGCTACACCTTC. Amino acid sequence: CASSPTGTVPGYTF. Combining the CDR3 with reference TRBV3-1 and TRBJ1-2 gives the whole variable domain DTAVSQTPKYLVTQMGNDKSIKCEQNLGHDTMYWYKQDSKKFLKIMFSYNNKELIINETVPNRFSPKSPDKAHLNLHINSLELGDSAVYFCASSPTGTVPGYTFGSGTRLTVV.

This clonotype was counted at least ten times. The chain employs TRBV20-1 and TRBJ2-5, with TRBD2 matching 8 bases. The CDR3 runs to 14 residues. The ends lost 6 bases at V and 0 bases at J; junction bases unmatched: 6. Germline V gene lookup returns CDR1 DFQATT and CDR2 SNEGSKA (reference sequence). CDR3 region: CSARPGGYQETQYF. CDR3 in DNA: TGCAGTGCCCGCCCGGGGGGGTACCAAGAGACCCAGTACTTC.

Here the CDR3 DNA reads TGTGCCAGCAGCCCACGTCGACAGGTCGGGGAGACCCAGTACTTC. The encoded protein is CASSPRRQVGETQYF. The chain uses TRBV7-2 and TRBJ2-5; D might be TRBD1 (6 bases). Germline-derived CDR1 and CDR2 are SGHTA and FQGNSA. The CDR3 has 15 amino acids. V lost 5 bases, J lost 5 bases, and 18 bases lay in between.

This clonotype has ten or more counts. V usage is TRBV2 and J usage is TRBJ2-5, with D perhaps TRBD1 or TRBD2 (5 bases each). The CDR3 runs to 13 residues. With 4 bases removed from V and 3 bases from J, the gap between germline ends came to 9 bases. Germline V gives CDR1 SNHLY, CDR2 FYNNEI. The CDR3 sequence: CASSGGTKETQYF. The CDR3 DNA reads TGTGCCAGCAGTGGGGGGACCAAAGAGACCCAGTACTTC. Using reference TRBV2 and TRBJ2-5 for the parts outside the CDR3, the full variable domain is EPEVTQTPSHQVTQMGQEVILRCVPISNHLYFYWYRQILGQKVEFLVSFYNNEISEKSEIFDDQFSVERPDGSNFTLKIRSTKLEDSAMYFCASSGGTKETQYFGPGTRLLVL.

The rearrangement uses TRBV5-1 and TRBJ1-2, with D tentatively TRBD1 (5 bases). The CDR3 has 14 residues. Trimming took 2 bases from V and 7 from J, leaving 15 bases between them. Germline V CDR1 and CDR2: SGHRS, YFSETQ. The CDR3 nucleotides read TGCGCCAGCAGCTTCGGCGGCAGGGCGCTTGGCTACACCTTC. Its protein is CASSFGGRALGYTF.

This chain uses TRBV20-1 with TRBJ2-7, with a weak D call TRBD1 (6 bases). CDR3 length equals 15 residues. Germline-derived CDR1 and CDR2 are DFQATT and SNEGSKA (reference sequence). V dropped 3 bases and J dropped 6 bases, with 21 bases sitting between them. Here the CDR3 DNA reads TGCAGTGCTAGTGAGCCAAAGGGGGTTAGGGCCGAGCAGTACTTC. Translated: CSASEPKGVRAEQYF.

This clonotype was seen many times. The CDR3 sequence: CSVDWAGGEYGYTF. Here the CDR3 DNA reads TGCAGCGTTGATTGGGCAGGGGGCGAGTATGGCTACACCTTC. The chain employs TRBV29-1 and TRBJ1-2; TRBD1 matches 8 bases. Trimming at V came to 3 bases and at J to 5 bases, leaving 8 bases not matched to a gene. Germline V CDR1 and CDR2: SQVTM, ANQGSEA. The CDR3 totals 14 residues.

The sample holds many counts of this clonotype. The rearrangement joins TRBV19 to TRBJ1-1; D is ambiguous. Germline lookup yields CDR1 LNHDA and CDR2 SQIVND (reference sequence). V was shortened by 5 bases and J by 3 bases, with 25 bases between the two germline ends. The CDR3 is 18 amino acids. The CDR3, as DNA: TGTGCCAGTAGTCCCATGGCGGGGATGATGCTTCGAGACACTGAAGCTTTCTTT. Translation gives CASSPMAGMMLRDTEAFF.

This clonotype has just one count. The CDR3 DNA reads as TGTGCCAGCAGTGAAGTATGGACAGGAGATCAGCCCCAGCATTTT. It specifies CASSEVWTGDQPQHF. V is TRBV6-1 and J is TRBJ1-5, with 7 positions matching TRBD1. Germline trimming cut 1 base from V and 5 bases from J; bases unmatched to any gene: 5. The CDR3 totals 15 residues. CDR1 is MNHNS, CDR2 SASEGT, per germline.

This clonotype has just one count. A single base separates this from a much larger clone, so it may be a read error. V and J are TRBV20-1 and TRBJ1-1; D is possibly TRBD1 (5 bases). Germline CDR1 DFQATT, CDR2 SNEGSKA (reference sequence). The CDR3 consists of 13 residues. The CDR3, as DNA: TGCGGTGCTAGGCCGGGGGGGAACACTGAAGCTTTCTTT. It encodes CGARPGGNTEAFF.

Comments on this clonotype: The junction differs from germline at one of its ends, possibly a read error. V is TRBV25-1 and J is TRBJ2-7, with a weak D call TRBD1 (6 bases). The CDR3 covers 14 residues. Germline assignment: CDR1 MGHDK and CDR2 SYGVNS. The CDR3 sequence is CASSVLGASYGQYF. The CDR3 nucleotides are TGTGCCAGCAGTGTACTGGGGGCCTCCTACGGGCAGTACTTC.

This clonotype was counted at least ten times. The rearrangement uses TRBV2 and TRBJ1-2; 8 bases align to TRBD1. The germline CDR1 and CDR2 sequences are SNHLY and FYNNEI. The CDR3 length is 11 residues. With V trimmed by 8 bases and J by 9 bases, 5 bases remained unmatched. The CDR3 DNA reads TGTGCCAGCCGAGACAGGGGTCGCTACACCTTC. It encodes CASRDRGRYTF.

This clonotype showed up many times. The genes are TRBV27 and TRBJ1-5; possibly TRBD1 for D (5 bases). V was shortened by 1 base and J by 4 bases, with 11 bases between the two germline ends. This CDR3 comprises 15 residues. Germline CDR1 and CDR2: MNHEY and SMNVEV (reference sequence). The CDR3 here is CASSLYGGSNQPQHF. The CDR3 DNA sequence: TGTGCCAGCAGTTTATACGGGGGTTCAAATCAGCCCCAGCATTTT.

This clonotype was detected ten times or more. This may be a read error: a much more frequent sequence differs by one nucleotide. V and J are TRBV12-5 and TRBJ1-1; a weak D match, TRBD1 (6 bases). Per the germline V gene, CDR1 is LGHNT and CDR2 is FRNRAP. V lost 7 bases and J lost 3, with 18 bases in between. The CDR3 totals 15 residues. The CDR3 loop reads CASASVRGTYTEAFF. The CDR3 DNA is TGTGCTAGTGCCTCCGTAAGGGGGACCTACACTGAAGCTTTCTTT.

The table lists this clonotype with many counts. The chain has TRBV19 and TRBJ1-6, with 7 bases aligning to TRBD1. The CDR3 is 14 amino acids. Per germline, CDR1 LNHDA and CDR2 SQIVND (reference sequence). With V trimmed by 8 bases and J by 10 bases, 11 bases remained unmatched. The CDR3 here is CASSRDSMGSPLHF. The CDR3 DNA sequence: TGTGCCAGTTCGCGGGACAGTATGGGGTCACCCCTCCACTTT.

This clonotype was counted at least ten times. The chain uses TRBV2 and TRBJ1-1; a weak D match, TRBD1 (5 bases). Trimming took off 7 bases at V and 0 bases at J, with 18 bases between the two ends. The CDR3 is made up of 16 amino acids. CDR1 and CDR2 (germline): SNHLY, FYNNEI. Here the CDR3 reads CASILQVTLMNTEAFF. In nucleotides, the CDR3 is TGTGCCAGCATTCTACAGGTTACCCTCATGAACACTGAAGCTTTCTTT.

This clonotype showed up many times. This sequence joins TRBV12-3 or TRBV12-4 and TRBJ2-5; no firm D call. CDR3 length: 14 amino acids. The V gene lost 5 bases and the J gene lost 1 base, with 11 bases spanning the gap. The CDR3 spells CASSAGRSQETQYF. CDR3 nucleotide sequence: TGTGCCAGCAGTGCAGGACGGTCCCAAGAGACCCAGTACTTC.

The DNA of the CDR3 is TGTGCCAGCAGTTTAGCGCATGGGGCCGGCAATCAGCCCCAGCATTTT. It translates to CASSLAHGAGNQPQHF. This chain connects TRBV12-3 or TRBV12-4 to TRBJ1-5; TRBD1 is a possible D gene (5 bases). This CDR3 has 16 amino acids. V shed 0 bases and J shed 2 bases, with 11 bases lying between them.

In this sample, this clonotype turned up many times. The chain joins TRBV29-1 to TRBJ2-7; TRBD1 matches 7 bases. Germline V lookup: CDR1 SQVTM, CDR2 ANQGSEA. CDR3 length: 13 residues. With V trimmed by 5 bases and J by 3 bases, 7 bases remained unmatched. The chain's CDR3 is CSVQTGLSYEQYF. CDR3 in DNA: TGCAGCGTTCAGACAGGGCTTAGCTACGAGCAGTACTTC.

This clonotype was counted many times. The genes are TRBV11-2 and TRBJ2-5; D unclear. The CDR3 sequence is 13 residues long. Per the germline V gene, CDR1 is SGHAT and CDR2 is FQNNGV. Deletions cut 6 bases from V and 1 base from J, with 9 bases between. The CDR3 DNA is TGTGCCAGCAGTACACGGAGCCAAGAGACCCAGTACTTC. The encoded protein is CASSTRSQETQYF.

This clonotype was seen many times. J is TRBJ2-2 and V is TRBV4-2, with TRBD2 identical over 14 bases. The V gene end was trimmed by 4 bases and the J gene end by 7 bases; junction bases not matched to a gene: 8. CDR1 is LGHNA and CDR2 is YNFKEQ in the germline V gene. The CDR3 extends over 17 amino acids. In DNA form, the CDR3 reads TGTGCCAGCAGCCCCGAAATGACTAGCGGGGGGGACGGGGAGCTGTTTTTT. It specifies CASSPEMTSGGDGELFF.

The J gene is TRBJ1-2, the V gene TRBV20-1; unclear D gene. V was cut by 4 bases and J by 5 bases, with 5 bases left in between. Germline loops: CDR1 DFQATT, CDR2 SNEGSKA (reference sequence). This CDR3 is built from 10 residues. The DNA for the CDR3 is TGCAGTGCTATAAGATATGGCTACACCTTC. This codes for CSAIRYGYTF.

This clonotype was found a few times. The chain links TRBV11-2 to TRBJ1-1; 7 bases are a match to TRBD1. This CDR3 comprises 16 residues. V gave up 5 bases and J gave up 0 bases; unmatched junction bases: 9. Per germline, CDR1 SGHAT and CDR2 FQNNGV. CDR3 in amino acids: CASSPWTGAMNTEAFF. Here the CDR3 DNA reads TGTGCCAGCAGCCCGTGGACAGGCGCCATGAACACTGAAGCTTTCTTT.

This clonotype was recorded many times. V and J are TRBV2 and TRBJ1-2; tentative D call: TRBD1 (6 bases). Looked up from germline, CDR1 is SNHLY and CDR2 is FYNNEI. Trimming shortened V by 9 bases and J by 4 bases, and 12 bases separated the two germline ends. The length of the CDR3 is 12 residues. CDR3 sequence: CASYRDSYGYTF. The DNA for the CDR3 is TGTGCCAGTTACAGGGATTCCTATGGCTACACCTTC.